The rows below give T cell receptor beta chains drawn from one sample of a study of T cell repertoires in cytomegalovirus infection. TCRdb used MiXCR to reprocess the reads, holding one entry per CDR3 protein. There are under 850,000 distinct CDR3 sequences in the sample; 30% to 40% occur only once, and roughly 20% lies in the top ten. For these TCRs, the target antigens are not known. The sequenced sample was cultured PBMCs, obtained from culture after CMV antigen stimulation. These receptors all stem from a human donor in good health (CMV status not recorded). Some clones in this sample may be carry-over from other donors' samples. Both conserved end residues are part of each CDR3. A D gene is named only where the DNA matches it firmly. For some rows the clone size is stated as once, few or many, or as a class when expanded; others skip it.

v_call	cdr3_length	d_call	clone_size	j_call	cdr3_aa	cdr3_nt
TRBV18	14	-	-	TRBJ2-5	CASSGDGWRETQYF	TGTGCCAGCTCAGGGGACGGCTGGAGGGAGACCCAGTACTTC
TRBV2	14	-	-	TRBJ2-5	CASRGGTYQETQYF	TGTGCCAGCAGGGGTGGAACGTACCAAGAGACCCAGTACTTC
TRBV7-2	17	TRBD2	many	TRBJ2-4	CASSFLERDYALNIQYF	TGTGCCAGCAGCTTTCTTGAGAGGGACTACGCGTTAAACATTCAGTACTTC
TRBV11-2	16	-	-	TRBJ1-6	CASSLVGPPHNSPLHF	TGTGCCAGCAGCTTAGTCGGGCCACCCCATAATTCACCCCTCCACTTT
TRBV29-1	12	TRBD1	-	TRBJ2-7	CSVENRGYEQYF	TGCAGCGTTGAGAACAGGGGTTACGAGCAGTACTTC
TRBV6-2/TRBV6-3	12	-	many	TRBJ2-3	CASSYATDTQYF	TGTGCCAGCAGTTACGCAACAGATACGCAGTATTTT
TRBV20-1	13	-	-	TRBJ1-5	CSAEGRENQPQHF	TGCAGTGCTGAAGGCAGGGAGAATCAGCCCCAGCATTTT
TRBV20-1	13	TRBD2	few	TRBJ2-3	CSAKGAGADTQYF	TGCAGTGCCAAGGGAGCGGGGGCAGATACGCAGTATTTT
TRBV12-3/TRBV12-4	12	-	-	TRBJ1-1	CASSQALNEAFF	TGTGCCAGCAGCCAGGCCCTGAATGAAGCTTTCTTT
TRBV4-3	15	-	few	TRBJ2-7	CASSQDPSDISEQYF	TGCGCCAGCAGCCAAGATCCCTCCGACATCTCCGAGCAGTACTTC
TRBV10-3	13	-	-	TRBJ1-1	CAISLGRGTEAFF	TGTGCCATCAGTTTAGGTAGAGGGACTGAAGCTTTCTTT
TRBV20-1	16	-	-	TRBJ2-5	CSASGPGGWIKETQYF	TGCAGCGCCAGCGGGCCTGGCGGGTGGATTAAAGAGACCCAGTACTTC
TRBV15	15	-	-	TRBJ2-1	CATSRVSASYNEQFF	TGTGCCACCAGCAGAGTGTCGGCTTCCTACAATGAGCAGTTCTTC
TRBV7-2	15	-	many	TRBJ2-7	CASSLQGGQFAEQYF	TGTGCCAGCAGCCTACAGGGAGGGCAGTTCGCCGAGCAGTACTTC
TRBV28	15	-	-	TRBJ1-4	CASKILGRVDEKLFF	TGTGCCAGCAAAATTTTAGGGAGGGTAGATGAAAAACTGTTTTTT
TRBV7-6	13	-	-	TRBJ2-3	CASGLEGVNTQYF	TGTGCCAGCGGTCTAGAGGGGGTAAATACGCAGTATTTT
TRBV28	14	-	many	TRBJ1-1	CASSQPWGAFEAFF	TGTGCCAGCAGTCAACCCTGGGGCGCGTTTGAAGCTTTCTTT
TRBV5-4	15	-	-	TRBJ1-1	CASSPPQHMNTEAFF	TGTGCCAGCAGCCCCCCCCAACACATGAACACTGAAGCTTTCTTT
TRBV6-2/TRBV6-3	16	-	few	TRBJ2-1	CASSARGGPAYNEQFF	TGTGCCAGCAGCGCCCGAGGTGGACCAGCCTACAATGAGCAGTTCTTC
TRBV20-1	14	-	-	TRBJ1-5	CSASKTEENQPQHF	TGCAGTGCTAGTAAGACGGAGGAGAATCAGCCCCAGCATTTT
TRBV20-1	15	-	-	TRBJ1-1	CSARTPGGERMGAFF	TGCAGTGCTAGAACCCCCGGGGGTGAGCGTATGGGCGCTTTCTTT
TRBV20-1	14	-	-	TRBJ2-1	CSARGDSNFNEQFF	TGCAGTGCTAGGGGTGACTCAAACTTCAATGAGCAGTTCTTC
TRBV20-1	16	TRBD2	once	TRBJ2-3	CSATHPQRGGADTQYF	TGCAGTGCCACCCACCCGCAGCGGGGGGGTGCAGATACGCAGTATTTT
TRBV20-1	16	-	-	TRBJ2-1	CSASALGAGSYNEQFF	TGCAGTGCTAGTGCCCTCGGGGCCGGGTCCTACAATGAGCAGTTCTTC
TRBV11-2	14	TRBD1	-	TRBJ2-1	CASSLRGRIYEQFF	TGTGCCAGCAGCTTAAGGGGGCGCATATATGAGCAGTTCTTC
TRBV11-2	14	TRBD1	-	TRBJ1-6	CASSSRDRGVPLHF	TGTGCCAGCAGCTCCCGGGACAGGGGGGTACCCCTCCACTTT
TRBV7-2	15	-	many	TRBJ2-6	CASSPLGSGANVLTF	TGTGCCAGCAGCCCTCTGGGCTCTGGGGCCAACGTCCTGACTTTC
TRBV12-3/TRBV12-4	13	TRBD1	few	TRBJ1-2	CASSLRSDRVSTF	TGTGCCAGCAGTTTACGCTCGGACAGGGTCAGCACCTTC
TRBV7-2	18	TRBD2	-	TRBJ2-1	CASSSRVRTGGSYNEQFF	TGTGCCAGCAGCTCCCGAGTTCGGACGGGAGGCTCCTACAATGAGCAGTTCTTC
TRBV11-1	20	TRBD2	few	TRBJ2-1	CASSLLDGSGGPSSYNEQFF	TGTGCCAGCAGCTTACTCGATGGTAGCGGGGGCCCCAGCTCCTACAATGAGCAGTTCTTC
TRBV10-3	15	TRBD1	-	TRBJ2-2	CAITRTGEGTGELFF	TGTGCCATCACCCGGACAGGGGAAGGCACCGGGGAGCTGTTTTTT
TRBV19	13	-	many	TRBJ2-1	CASSIDSYNEQFF	TGTGCCAGCAGTATAGACTCCTACAATGAGCAGTTCTTC
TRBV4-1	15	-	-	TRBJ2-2	CASSQPTGNTGELFF	TGCGCCAGCAGCCAACCGACAGGGAACACCGGGGAGCTGTTTTTT
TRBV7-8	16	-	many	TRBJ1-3	CASSLAIQHSGNTIYF	TGTGCCAGCAGCTTAGCAATACAGCATTCTGGAAACACCATATATTTT
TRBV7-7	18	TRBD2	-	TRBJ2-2	CASSFHASGRANTGELFF	TGTGCCAGCAGCTTCCATGCTAGCGGGAGGGCCAACACCGGGGAGCTGTTTTTT
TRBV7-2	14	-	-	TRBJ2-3	CATSVSRGTDTQYF	TGTGCCACCAGCGTTAGCAGGGGCACAGATACGCAGTATTTT
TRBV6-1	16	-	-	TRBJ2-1	CASRGQSTVSYNEQFF	TGTGCCAGCCGAGGACAGTCCACAGTATCCTACAATGAGCAGTTCTTC
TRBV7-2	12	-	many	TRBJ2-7	CASSLRGSEQYF	TGTGCCAGCAGCTTGAGGGGCTCCGAGCAGTACTTC
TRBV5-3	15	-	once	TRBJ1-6	CASSLESYIGSPLHF	TGTGCCAGCAGCTTGGAATCGTACATCGGTTCACCCCTCCACTTT
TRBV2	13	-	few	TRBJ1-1	CASREGRWTEAFF	TGTGCCAGCAGGGAAGGCCGGTGGACTGAAGCTTTCTTT
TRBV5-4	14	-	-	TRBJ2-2	CASSLSTSTGELFF	TGTGCCAGCAGCCTGTCGACTAGTACCGGGGAGCTGTTTTTT
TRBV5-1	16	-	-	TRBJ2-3	CASSLTKGSSTDTQYF	TGCGCCAGCAGCTTGACGAAAGGTTCTAGCACAGATACGCAGTATTTT
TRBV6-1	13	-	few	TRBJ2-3	CASSETPRDTQYF	TGTGCCAGCAGTGAAACCCCTCGGGATACGCAGTATTTT
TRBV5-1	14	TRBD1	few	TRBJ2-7	CASKQGQLTYEQYF	TGCGCCAGCAAACAGGGACAGCTAACCTACGAGCAGTACTTC
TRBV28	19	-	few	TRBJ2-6	CASSFRAGRPLSGANVLTF	TGTGCCAGCAGTTTTAGAGCAGGACGACCCCTCTCTGGGGCCAACGTCCTGACTTTC
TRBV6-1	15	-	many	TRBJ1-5	CASSPDPGGIQPQHF	TGTGCCAGCAGCCCTGACCCCGGGGGGATTCAGCCCCAGCATTTT
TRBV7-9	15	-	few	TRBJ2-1	CATPEGRDKYNEQFF	TGTGCCACCCCCGAGGGGCGGGATAAGTATAATGAGCAGTTCTTC